One and the same sample provided the 13 T cell receptor beta chains below, sequenced in a study of cytomegalovirus exposure and HLA in healthy donors. It was with 60 Vbeta and 13 Jbeta primers that the PCR ran. Data came from immunoSEQ multiplex PCR; TCRdb stores just in-frame clones and leaves some out. The table has more than 55,000 clones, 65% to 75% seen once. Sequenced material: PBMCs. Receptors were obtained from a woman aged 55 to 70 in good health and CMV-seropositive.

This clone was counted once. The chain recombines TRBV6-5 with TRBJ2-1; 13 bases align to TRBD2. This CDR3 spans 16 amino acids. V was clipped by 4 bases and J by 6 bases; unmatched bases: 6. Looked up from germline, CDR1 is MNHEY and CDR2 is SVGAGI. CDR3 loop: CASSSRTSGSGNEQFF. The DNA for the CDR3 is TGTGCCAGCAGTTCCCGGACTAGCGGGAGTGGCAATGAGCAGTTCTTC.

This clone was observed a single time. The gene calls are TRBV13 and TRBJ1-1, with 8 bases identical to TRBD1. The V gene end was trimmed by 5 bases and the J gene end by 5 bases; junction bases not matched to a gene: 7. Germline V gene sequence: CDR1 PRHDT, CDR2 FYEKMQ (reference sequence). CDR3 length: 14 residues. The CDR3 here is CASSKRTGLTEAFF. As DNA, the CDR3 is TGTGCCAGCAGCAAAAGGACAGGGTTAACTGAAGCTTTCTTT. Full variable domain (remainder filled in from reference TRBV13 and TRBJ1-1): AAGVIQSPRHLIKEKRETATLKCYPIPRHDTVYWYQQGPGQDPQFLISFYEKMQSDKGSIPDRFSAQQFSDYHSELNMSSLELGDSALYFCASSKRTGLTEAFFGQGTRLTVV.

This chain uses TRBV19 with TRBJ2-7; D gene unclear. CDR1 LNHDA and CDR2 SQIVND come from the germline V gene (reference sequence). V was cut by 1 base and J by 11 bases, with 21 bases left in between. This CDR3 has 15 amino acids. The CDR3 is CASSIAGETALKKYF. The CDR3 DNA reads TGTGCCAGTAGTATAGCTGGAGAGACCGCTTTAAAGAAGTACTTC.

The genes are TRBV30 and TRBJ1-5, with 7 bases matching TRBD1. The V gene's germline CDR1 is GTSNPN and CDR2 SVGIG (reference sequence). J lost 4 bases, V lost 0 bases, and 9 bases had no gene match. The CDR3 is 16 residues long. CDR3 nucleotides: TGTGCCTGGAGTGTACCGGGAGGGGGCGGGAATCAGCCCCAGCATTTT. Its protein product is CAWSVPGGGGNQPQHF.

The chain employs TRBV5-1 and TRBJ2-7; TRBD2 agrees at 15 bases. This CDR3 comprises 17 residues. V lost 4 bases to trimming and J lost 0 bases; unmatched junction nucleotides: 5. Germline V gene lookup returns CDR1 SGHRS and CDR2 YFSETQ. Here the CDR3 DNA reads TGCGCCAGCAGCACCGGACTAGCGGGGGGGAGCTCCTACGAGCAGTACTTC. Translation gives CASSTGLAGGSSYEQYF.

The V gene is TRBV6-5, the J gene TRBJ2-3; D possibly corresponds to TRBD2 (7 bases). The V gene lost 2 bases and the J gene lost 5 bases, with 11 bases spanning the gap. Per germline, CDR1 MNHEY and CDR2 SVGAGI. CDR3 length: 14 residues. Here the CDR3 reads CASSYRGAGDTQYF. The CDR3 coding sequence is TGTGCCAGCAGTTACCGGGGGGCAGGAGATACGCAGTATTTT.

The chain recombines TRBV25-1 with TRBJ1-1; no definite D call. Between the trimmed V and J ends, which lost 3 bases and 9 bases, there was a span of 8 bases. This CDR3 has 11 residues. Germline V gives CDR1 MGHDK, CDR2 SYGVNS. The CDR3 sequence: CASSEAGKAFF. The CDR3 DNA sequence: TGTGCCAGCAGTGAGGCGGGTAAAGCTTTCTTT. The full variable domain, its missing parts supplied by reference TRBV25-1 and TRBJ1-1, is EADIYQTPRYLVIGTGKKITLECSQTMGHDKMYWYQQDPGMELHLIHYSYGVNSTEKGDLSSESTVSRIRTEHFPLTLESARPSHTSQYLCASSEAGKAFFGQGTRLTVV.

V gene TRBV18 combines with J gene TRBJ1-4; tentative D call: TRBD1 (6 bases). V was cut by 0 bases and J by 8 bases, with 16 bases left in between. The CDR3 is made up of 16 amino acids. CDR1 and CDR2 (germline): KGHSH, LQKENI. The CDR3 sequence: CASSPPRGGEREKLFF. The CDR3 DNA is TGTGCCAGCTCACCACCTCGAGGGGGAGAACGAGAAAAACTGTTTTTT.

There are a few counts of this clone. The chain joins TRBV7-9 to TRBJ2-4; D is ambiguous. The CDR3 consists of 14 residues. Germline CDR1 reads SEHNR; CDR2 reads FQNEAQ (reference sequence). V was shortened by 1 base and J by 5 bases, with 9 bases between the two germline ends. CDR3 nucleotides: TGTGCCAGCAGCTTAGGAGGCCAGCAAAACATTCAGTACTTC. Its protein product is CASSLGGQQNIQYF.

V gene TRBV30 combines with J gene TRBJ2-5, with a weak D call TRBD2 (6 bases). The end of the DNA is better explained by TRBJ2-7, so the J call may be wrong. Germline V gives CDR1 GTSNPN, CDR2 SVGIG (reference sequence). This CDR3 comprises 14 residues. The CDR3 DNA sequence: TGTGCCTGGAGTGTCGGGGGAAGCTCCTACGAGCAGTACTTC. Translated: CAWSVGGSSYEQYF.

This rearrangement joins TRBV27 to TRBJ2-7, with 8 bases aligning to TRBD2. The CDR3 covers 15 residues. Germline V gene sequence: CDR1 MNHEY, CDR2 SMNVEV (reference sequence). V was pared by 2 bases and J by 3 bases, with 6 bases of the junction left unmatched. The CDR3 coding sequence is TGTGCCAGCAGTTTAGAATCGGGGGGGCTCTACGAGCAGTACTTC. Translation gives CASSLESGGLYEQYF.

The genes are TRBV5-4 and TRBJ1-2; TRBD1 aligns across 12 bases. Germline CDR1 and CDR2: SGHNT and YYREEE (reference sequence). The CDR3 runs 16 residues. V shed 0 bases, J shed 6 bases, and the junction held 6 bases outside the gene matches. CDR3 region: CASSLALGQGADGYTF. The CDR3 DNA reads TGTGCCAGCAGCTTGGCCTTGGGACAGGGGGCTGATGGCTACACCTTC. The whole variable domain, remainder taken from reference TRBV5-4 and TRBJ1-2, is ETGVTQSPTHLIKTRGQQVTLRCSSQSGHNTVSWYQQALGQGPQFIFQYYREEENGRGNFPPRFSGLQFPNYSSELNVNALELDDSALYLCASSLALGQGADGYTFGSGTRLTVV.

This chain joins TRBV11-2 and TRBJ2-7; 8 nucleotides match TRBD2. With V trimmed by 3 bases and J by 0 bases, 16 bases remained unmatched. The CDR3 contains 19 residues. Germline loops: CDR1 SGHAT, CDR2 FQNNGV. In DNA, the CDR3 is TGTGCCAGCAGCTTTCCAACAAAAGGGAGCGGGGGCACCTCCTACGAGCAGTACTTC. This codes for CASSFPTKGSGGTSYEQYF.